This T cell receptor beta chain stems from a study of blood T cell repertoires in COVID-19. The overall study: Material from acute and convalescent COVID-19 was sourced from the United States, Italy and Spain. T cells, B-cell-depleted T cells, or PBMCs provided the cDNA or gDNA that served as material.

This clone has a handful of counts. Profiled with immunoSEQ multiplex PCR; TCRdb holds only in-frame clones, not every one. The sample has approximately 220,000 clones; just under 85% are singletons. The CDR3 spans 15 residues. Trimming shortened V by 5 bases and J by 6 bases, and 17 bases separated the two germline ends. Germline V gene data show CDR1 as SEHNR and CDR2 as FQNEAQ (reference sequence). The sequencing sample was made of PBMCs or T cells enriched from blood (not recorded which). This TCR was recovered from a woman aged 40-49 years with acute COVID-19. The V gene is TRBV7-9, the J gene TRBJ1-5, with D possibly matching TRBD1 (5 bases). The CDR3 DNA follows: TGTGCCAGCAGCGAAGGGGCGGGAGGTACTCAGCCCCAGCATTTT. Translated, it gives CASSEGAGGTQPQHF.